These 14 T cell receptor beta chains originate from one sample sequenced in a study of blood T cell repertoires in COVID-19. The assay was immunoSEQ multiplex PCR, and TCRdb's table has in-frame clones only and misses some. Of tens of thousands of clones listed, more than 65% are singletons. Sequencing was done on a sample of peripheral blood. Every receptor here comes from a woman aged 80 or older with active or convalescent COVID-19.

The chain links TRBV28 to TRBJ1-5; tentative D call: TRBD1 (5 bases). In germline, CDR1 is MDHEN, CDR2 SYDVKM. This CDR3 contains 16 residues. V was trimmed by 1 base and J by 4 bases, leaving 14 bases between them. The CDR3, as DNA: TGTGCCAGCAGTTTATTTCGGGGGGTGGGGAATCAGCCCCAGCATTTT. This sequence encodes CASSLFRGVGNQPQHF.

CDR3 protein: CASSPGVAGGLGETQYF. CDR3 coding DNA: TGCGCCAGCAGCCCCGGGGTAGCGGGGGGTTTAGGAGAGACCCAGTACTTC. The chain combines TRBV4-3 with TRBJ2-5; TRBD2 aligns across 10 bases. The junction had 12 bases not matched to a gene; V was cut back by 4 bases and J by 4 bases. The germline V gene has CDR1 LGHNA and CDR2 YSLEER. The CDR3 covers 17 residues.

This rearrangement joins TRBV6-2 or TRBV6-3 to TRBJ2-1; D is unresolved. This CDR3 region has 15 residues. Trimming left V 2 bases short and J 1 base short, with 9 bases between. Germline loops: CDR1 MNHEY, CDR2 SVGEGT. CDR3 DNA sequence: TGTGCCAGCAGTTACAAAGAGTTTTCCTACAATGAGCAGTTCTTC. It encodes CASSYKEFSYNEQFF.

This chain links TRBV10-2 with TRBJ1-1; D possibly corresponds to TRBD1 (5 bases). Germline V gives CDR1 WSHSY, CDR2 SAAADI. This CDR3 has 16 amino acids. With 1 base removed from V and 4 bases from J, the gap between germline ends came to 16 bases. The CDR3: CASSEWSSRGFTEAFF. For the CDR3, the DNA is TGCGCCAGCAGTGAGTGGTCCTCGCGGGGGTTCACTGAAGCTTTCTTT.

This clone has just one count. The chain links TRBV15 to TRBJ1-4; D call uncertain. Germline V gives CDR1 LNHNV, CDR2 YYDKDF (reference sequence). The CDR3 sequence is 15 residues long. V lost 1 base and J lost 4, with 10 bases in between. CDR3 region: CATSRGRGSNEKLFF. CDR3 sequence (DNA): TGTGCCACCAGCAGAGGGCGGGGAAGTAATGAAAAACTGTTTTTT.

This CDR3 is CASQAGDTQYF. DNA for the CDR3: TGTGCCAGCCAAGCAGGGGATACGCAGTATTTT. The V gene is TRBV7-9, the J gene TRBJ2-3; D perhaps matches TRBD1 (5 bases). Trimming stripped 8 bases from V and 6 bases from J, with 9 bases between. This CDR3 spans 11 amino acids. Germline V gene data show CDR1 as SEHNR and CDR2 as FQNEAQ (reference sequence).

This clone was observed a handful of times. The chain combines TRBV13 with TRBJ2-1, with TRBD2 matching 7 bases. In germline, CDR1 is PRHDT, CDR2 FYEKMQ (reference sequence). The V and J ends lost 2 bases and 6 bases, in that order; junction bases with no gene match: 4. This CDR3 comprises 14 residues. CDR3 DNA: TGTGCCAGCAGCTTACTCCAGCGGGGCAATGAGCAGTTCTTC. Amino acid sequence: CASSLLQRGNEQFF.

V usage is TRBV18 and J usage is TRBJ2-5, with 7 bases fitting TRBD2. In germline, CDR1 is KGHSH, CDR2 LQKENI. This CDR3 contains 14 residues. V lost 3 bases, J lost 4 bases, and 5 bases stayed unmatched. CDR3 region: CASSPPGLSETQYF. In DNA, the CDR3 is TGTGCCAGCTCACCTCCGGGACTATCAGAGACCCAGTACTTC. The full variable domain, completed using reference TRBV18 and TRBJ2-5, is NAGVMQNPRHLVRRRGQEARLRCSPMKGHSHVYWYRQLPEEGLKFMVYLQKENIIDESGMPKERFSAEFPKEGPSILRIQQVVRGDSAAYFCASSPPGLSETQYFGPGTRLLVL.

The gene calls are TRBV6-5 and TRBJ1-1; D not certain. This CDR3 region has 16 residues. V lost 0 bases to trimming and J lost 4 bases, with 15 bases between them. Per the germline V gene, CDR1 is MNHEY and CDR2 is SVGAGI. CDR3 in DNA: TGTGCCAGCAGTTACTCGGCTGGCCCCCGAGGCACTGAAGCTTTCTTT. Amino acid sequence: CASSYSAGPRGTEAFF.

The CDR3 reads CASSSRTSGDYTDTQYF. CDR3 nucleotides: TGTGCCAGCAGCTCCAGGACTAGCGGGGATTACACAGATACGCAGTATTTT. The V and J genes are TRBV7-2 and TRBJ2-3, with 12 positions matching TRBD2. The CDR3 contains 17 residues. Per the germline V gene, CDR1 is SGHTA and CDR2 is FQGNSA. Trimming cost V 4 bases and J 2 bases; bases outside gene matches: 7. Filled out from reference TRBV7-2 and TRBJ2-3, the complete variable domain reads GAGVSQSPSNKVTEKGKDVELRCDPISGHTALYWYRQSLGQGLEFLIYFQGNSAPDKSGLPSDRFSAERTGGSVSTLTIQRTQQEDSAVYLCASSSRTSGDYTDTQYFGPGTRLTVL.

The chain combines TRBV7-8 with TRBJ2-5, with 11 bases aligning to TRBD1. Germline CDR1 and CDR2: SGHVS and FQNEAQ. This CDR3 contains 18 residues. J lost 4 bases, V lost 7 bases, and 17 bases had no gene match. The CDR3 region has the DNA TGTGCCAGCAACCTGGACAGGGGGCGCTTGGGTCGGCGAGAGACCCAGTACTTC. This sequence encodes CASNLDRGRLGRRETQYF. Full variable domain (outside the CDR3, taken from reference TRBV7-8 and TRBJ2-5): GAGVSQSPRYKVAKRGQDVALRCDPISGHVSLFWYQQALGQGPEFLTYFQNEAQLDKSGLPSDRFFAERPEGSVSTLKIQRTQQEDSAVYLCASNLDRGRLGRRETQYFGPGTRLLVL.

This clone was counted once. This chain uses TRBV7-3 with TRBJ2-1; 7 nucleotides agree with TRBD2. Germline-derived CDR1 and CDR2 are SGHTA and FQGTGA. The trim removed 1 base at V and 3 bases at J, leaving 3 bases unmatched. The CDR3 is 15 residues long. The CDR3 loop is CASSLSGGDYNEQFF. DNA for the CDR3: TGTGCCAGCAGCTTAAGCGGGGGAGACTACAATGAGCAGTTCTTC.

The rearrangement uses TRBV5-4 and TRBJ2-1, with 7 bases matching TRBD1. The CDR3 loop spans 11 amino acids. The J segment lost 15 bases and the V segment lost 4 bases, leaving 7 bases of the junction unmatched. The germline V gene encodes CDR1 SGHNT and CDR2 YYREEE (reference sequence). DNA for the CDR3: TGTGCCAGCAGCGCCGGACAGGTTGTGTTCTTC. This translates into CASSAGQVVFF.

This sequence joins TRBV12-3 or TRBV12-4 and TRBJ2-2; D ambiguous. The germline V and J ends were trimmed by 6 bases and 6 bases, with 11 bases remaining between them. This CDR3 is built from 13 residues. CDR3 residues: CASSPVLPGELFF. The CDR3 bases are TGTGCCAGCAGCCCAGTCCTTCCCGGGGAGCTGTTTTTT.